These 16 T cell receptor beta chains were all obtained from the same sample, sequenced in a study of blood T cell repertoires in COVID-19. Measured with immunoSEQ multiplex PCR; TCRdb has only the in-frame clones, and not every one. Among just over 70,000 clones listed, approximately 90% were seen once. Sequencing was carried out using peripheral blood. The receptors stem from a human donor in a cohort sampled during active COVID-19.

This clone has just a few counts. V and J are TRBV5-4 and TRBJ1-2; D is undetermined. CDR1 and CDR2 from the germline V gene are SGHNT and YYREEE (reference sequence). V shed 2 bases and J shed 8 bases, with 16 bases lying between them. CDR3 length: 14 residues. CDR3 in amino acids: CASSFDTETLGYTF. The CDR3 nucleotides are TGTGCCAGCAGCTTCGACACCGAAACGTTAGGCTACACCTTC.

The chain couples TRBV4-3 to TRBJ2-7; D might be TRBD1 (5 bases). CDR1 is LGHNA and CDR2 is YSLEER in the germline V gene. Trimming pared 0 bases from V and 2 bases from J, leaving 8 bases between. The CDR3 consists of 14 residues. In nucleotides, the CDR3 is TGCGCCAGCAGCCAAGAAGTCAGGGCCTACGAGCAGTACTTC. It yields the protein CASSQEVRAYEQYF.

The rearrangement links TRBV28 to TRBJ1-1, with 7 bases aligning to TRBD1. The CDR3 is 15 amino acids. Looked up from germline, CDR1 is MDHEN and CDR2 is SYDVKM. V dropped 2 bases and J dropped 1; count of bases not matched to a gene: 4. CDR3 amino acids: CASSLTGAPNTEAFF. In nucleotides, the CDR3 is TGTGCCAGCAGTTTAACAGGGGCCCCGAACACTGAAGCTTTCTTT.

V is TRBV9 and J is TRBJ2-7, with 9 bases fitting TRBD1. This CDR3 region has 14 residues. V lost 3 bases and J lost 6; bases outside the gene matches: 7. Germline V CDR1 and CDR2: SGDLS, YYNGEE. The chain's CDR3 is CASSAGQGSGEQYF. CDR3 in DNA: TGTGCCAGCAGCGCCGGACAGGGGTCCGGCGAGCAGTACTTC.

This clone was counted between two and nine times. The rearrangement uses TRBV27 and TRBJ2-7; D uncertain. The CDR3 has 12 residues. Looked up from germline, CDR1 is MNHEY and CDR2 is SMNVEV (reference sequence). Trimming pared 5 bases from V and 3 bases from J, leaving 8 bases between. The CDR3 protein is CASSRSGYEQYF. The CDR3 DNA follows: TGTGCCAGCAGTCGCAGTGGCTACGAGCAGTACTTC.

This clone has only a few counts. The J gene is TRBJ2-7, the V gene TRBV5-1, with D possibly TRBD1 on 6 matching bases. Germline loops: CDR1 SGHRS, CDR2 YFSETQ. CDR3 size: 15 residues. V shed 4 bases and J shed 4 bases, with 18 bases lying between them. This CDR3 is CASSLVGAGTYEQYF. As DNA, the CDR3 is TGCGCCAGCAGCCTAGTGGGGGCCGGGACGTACGAGCAGTACTTC.

This chain connects TRBV6-2 or TRBV6-3 to TRBJ1-1; 7 nucleotides align to TRBD1. After removal of 4 bases from V and 1 base from J, the junction contained 9 bases not matched to a gene. The CDR3 is made up of 16 amino acids. Looked up from germline, CDR1 is MNHEY and CDR2 is SVGEGT. This chain's CDR3 is CASSFAGRQGNTEAFF. The DNA for the CDR3 is TGTGCCAGCAGTTTCGCTGGGCGACAGGGGAACACTGAAGCTTTCTTT.

The chain is built from TRBV30 and TRBJ2-7; D is possibly TRBD1 (6 bases). The CDR3 is 15 amino acids. V was cut by 0 bases and J by 7 bases, with 19 bases left in between. In germline, CDR1 is GTSNPN, CDR2 SVGIG (reference sequence). CDR3 residues: CAWSVLGQTMGEQYF. CDR3 DNA sequence: TGTGCCTGGAGTGTACTAGGACAGACTATGGGTGAGCAGTACTTC.

V and J are TRBV2 and TRBJ1-6; D is uncertain. CDR1 is SNHLY, CDR2 FYNNEI, per germline. This CDR3 is built from 15 residues. Trimming shortened V by 3 bases and J by 2 bases, and 8 bases separated the two germline ends. CDR3 region: CASSDHSTYNSPLHF. The CDR3 DNA follows: TGTGCCAGCAGTGACCACAGCACCTATAATTCACCCCTCCACTTT.

This chain joins TRBV6-5 and TRBJ2-7, with 8 bases matching TRBD1. There are 14 residues in the CDR3. After removal of 6 bases from V and 1 base from J, the junction contained 5 bases not matched to a gene. CDR1 is MNHEY, CDR2 SVGAGI, per germline. As DNA, the CDR3 is TGTGCCAGCAGCCGCCGGACAGGGTCCTACGAGCAGTACTTC. Translation gives CASSRRTGSYEQYF.

The rearrangement joins TRBV11-2 to TRBJ1-2; D is perhaps TRBD1 (5 bases). This CDR3 comprises 14 residues. Germline lookup yields CDR1 SGHAT and CDR2 FQNNGV. The V and J ends lost 6 bases and 0 bases respectively, with 11 bases between them. The CDR3 here is CASSFGHSNYGYTF. In nucleotides, the CDR3 is TGTGCCAGCAGTTTCGGACACTCTAACTATGGCTACACCTTC.

The CDR3 coding sequence is TGTGCCAGCAGCCACTTTAGAGGCGGGGGGCCCTACGAGCAGTACTTC. Protein product: CASSHFRGGGPYEQYF. The chain uses TRBV6-2 or TRBV6-3 and TRBJ2-7; 8 bases are shared with TRBD2. The CDR3 loop spans 16 amino acids. Germline V gene data show CDR1 as MNHEY and CDR2 as SVGEGT. With V trimmed by 6 bases and J by 2 bases, 12 bases remained unmatched.

The chain is built from TRBV28 and TRBJ1-6; 9 bases align to TRBD1. Germline CDR1 MDHEN, CDR2 SYDVKM. The CDR3 length is 14 residues. With V trimmed by 6 bases and J by 8 bases, 5 bases remained unmatched. The CDR3 spells CASRGQGADSPLHF. The DNA of the CDR3 is TGTGCCAGCAGGGGACAGGGAGCCGATTCACCCCTCCACTTT.

The chain is built from TRBV24-1 and TRBJ1-2; D gene ambiguous. In germline, CDR1 is KGHDR, CDR2 SFDVKD. V was pared by 6 bases and J by 4 bases, with 14 bases between. This CDR3 region has 14 residues. This chain's CDR3 is CATSPGPPFYGYTF. CDR3 DNA: TGTGCCACCAGTCCAGGTCCCCCCTTCTATGGCTACACCTTC.

The genes are TRBV7-9 and TRBJ1-1; tentatively, D is TRBD1 (6 bases). CDR1 is SEHNR and CDR2 is FQNEAQ in the germline V gene (reference sequence). CDR3 length: 15 residues. V dropped 5 bases and J dropped 3 bases, with 16 bases sitting between them. CDR3 sequence: CASSPSQGSYTEAFF. In DNA form, the CDR3 reads TGTGCCAGCAGCCCTTCACAGGGTTCTTACACTGAAGCTTTCTTT.

The CDR3 is CASSWDRILSYEQYF. In DNA, the CDR3 is TGTGCCAGCAGCTGGGACAGAATACTGAGCTACGAGCAGTACTTC. V and J are TRBV5-5 and TRBJ2-7; TRBD1 agrees at 7 bases. CDR3 length: 15 amino acids. The germline V gene encodes CDR1 SGHKS and CDR2 YYEKEE (reference sequence). V shed 3 bases, J shed 3 bases, and the junction held 9 bases outside the gene matches.